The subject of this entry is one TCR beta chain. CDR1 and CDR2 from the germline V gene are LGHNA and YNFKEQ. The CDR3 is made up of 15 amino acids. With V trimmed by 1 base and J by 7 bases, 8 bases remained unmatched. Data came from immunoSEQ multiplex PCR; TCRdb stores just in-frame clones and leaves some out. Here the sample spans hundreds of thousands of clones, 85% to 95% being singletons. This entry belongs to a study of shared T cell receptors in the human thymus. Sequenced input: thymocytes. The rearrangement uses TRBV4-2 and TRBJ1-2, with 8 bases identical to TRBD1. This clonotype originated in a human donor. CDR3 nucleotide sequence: TGTGCCAGCAGCCAAGGAGCCCAGGGGGCAGGTGGCTACACCTTC. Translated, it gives CASSQGAQGAGGYTF.